The 9 T cell receptor beta chains below were found in one sample sequenced in a study of CD8 T cells in Susac syndrome. An input of roughly 0.5 to 1 ug of RNA was subjected to reverse transcription using random hexamers. From the immunoSEQ multiplex PCR reads, TCRdb called clonotypes with MiXCR, one entry per CDR3 protein. The data contain about 300,000 distinct CDR3 sequences, 65% to 90% of them seen just once; the ten biggest clones take up roughly 0.21%. Sequenced material: CD8+ T cells from PBMCs. These TCRs come from a human donor with multiple sclerosis.

The chain links TRBV7-9 to TRBJ2-1; D tentatively fits TRBD1 or TRBD2 (6 bases each). The CDR3 is 15 amino acids. V lost 1 base and J lost 4, with 11 bases in between. The germline CDR1 and CDR2 sequences are SEHNR and FQNEAQ (reference sequence). The CDR3 nucleotides read TGTGCCAGCAGCTTAGGGGGGGCATGGTACAATGAGCAGTTCTTC. This gives the protein CASSLGGAWYNEQFF. The complete variable domain, with remaining parts taken from reference TRBV7-9 and TRBJ2-1, reads DTGVSQNPRHKITKRGQNVTFRCDPISEHNRLYWYRQTLGQGPEFLTYFQNEAQLEKSRLLSDRFSAERPKGSFSTLEIQRTEQGDSAMYLCASSLGGAWYNEQFFGPGTRLTVL.

This chain joins TRBV11-3 and TRBJ2-2; D is unresolved. The CDR3 runs to 15 residues. The germline gives CDR1 SGHNT, CDR2 YENEEA. Trimming pared 4 bases from V and 4 bases from J, leaving 13 bases between. Written as DNA, the CDR3 is TGTGCCAGCAGCTCTAGGAGCCGCGGCACCGGGGAGCTGTTTTTT. As protein: CASSSRSRGTGELFF.

This clonotype occurred a few times. The chain has TRBV7-9 and TRBJ1-1, with D unclear. The CDR3 contains 17 residues. CDR1 is SEHNR, CDR2 FQNEAQ, per germline (reference sequence). V was pared by 5 bases and J by 8 bases, with 27 bases between. CDR3 DNA: TGTGCCAGCAGCGCCGTGTTGTATTATAGACCGGACCACGAAGCTTTCTTT. Residues: CASSAVLYYRPDHEAFF.

The CDR3 region has the DNA TGTGCCAGCAGCGCTAGGGATAAGGGGCCCGAGCAGTACTTC. Its protein is CASSARDKGPEQYF. This chain joins TRBV7-9 and TRBJ2-7; D might be TRBD1 (5 bases). CDR1 SEHNR and CDR2 FQNEAQ come from the germline V gene (reference sequence). This CDR3 spans 14 amino acids. Deletions cut 5 bases from V and 6 bases from J, with 17 bases between.

The chain recombines TRBV7-9 with TRBJ1-3, with D uncertain. The germline V and J ends were trimmed by 5 bases and 0 bases, with 11 bases remaining between them. Germline values: CDR1 SEHNR, CDR2 FQNEAQ (reference sequence). The CDR3 totals 15 residues. CDR3 amino acids: CASSLTRASGNTIYF. CDR3 nucleotides: TGTGCCAGCAGCCTCACCCGGGCCTCTGGAAACACCATATATTTT.

The sample holds a few counts of this clonotype. The chain couples TRBV5-4 to TRBJ2-7, with 10 bases lining up with TRBD2. The CDR3 extends over 15 amino acids. The V and J ends lost 2 bases and 7 bases, in that order; junction bases with no gene match: 9. The V gene's germline CDR1 is SGHNT and CDR2 YYREEE (reference sequence). CDR3: CASSLHLAGEWEQYF. In DNA, the CDR3 is TGTGCCAGCAGCTTACATCTAGCGGGAGAATGGGAGCAGTACTTC. The complete variable domain, with remaining parts taken from reference TRBV5-4 and TRBJ2-7, reads ETGVTQSPTHLIKTRGQQVTLRCSSQSGHNTVSWYQQALGQGPQFIFQYYREEENGRGNFPPRFSGLQFPNYSSELNVNALELDDSALYLCASSLHLAGEWEQYFGPGTRLTVT.

The sample holds one count of this clonotype. This chain uses TRBV7-2 with TRBJ1-2; 7 bases align to TRBD1. V was pared by 4 bases and J by 5 bases, with 7 bases of the junction left unmatched. CDR3 length: 14 amino acids. Germline CDR1 is SGHTA and CDR2 is FQGNSA. The CDR3 region is CASSYLGQAYGYTF. The DNA of the CDR3 is TGTGCCAGCAGCTACCTCGGACAGGCTTATGGCTACACCTTC.

This chain connects TRBV11-3 to TRBJ2-1; D unclear. Germline V gene lookup returns CDR1 SGHNT and CDR2 YENEEA. The CDR3 covers 15 residues. Trimming removed 1 base from V and 5 bases from J, with 12 bases in between. The CDR3 reads CASSLGVVVNNEQFF. CDR3 nucleotide sequence: TGTGCCAGCAGCTTAGGCGTGGTGGTCAACAATGAGCAGTTCTTC.

The rearrangement links TRBV20-1 to TRBJ2-7; D may correspond to TRBD1 or TRBD2 (5 bases each). V gave up 3 bases and J gave up 3 bases, with 15 bases separating them. The germline gives CDR1 DFQATT, CDR2 SNEGSKA (reference sequence). The CDR3 sequence is 14 residues long. For the CDR3, the DNA is TGCAGTGCTAGCCGGGACGGTAGGTTCTACGAGCAGTACTTC. The encoded protein is CSASRDGRFYEQYF.